A single sample gave rise to the 16 T cell receptor beta chains below, sequenced in a study of OX40 agonist ivuxolimab in advanced cancers. Sequencing used immunoSEQ multiplex PCR; TCRdb keeps in-frame clones, though not all of them. The sample lists over 20,000 clones, about 83% occurring once. The material was CD4+ or CD8+ T cells sorted from blood, obtained in a trial of the OX40 agonist ivuxolimab. Receptors were obtained from an adult with an advanced solid tumor such as melanoma, head and neck, liver or kidney cancer.

This clone has just a few counts. The chain has TRBV4-1 and TRBJ2-3; 10 bases map to TRBD2. CDR3 length: 16 amino acids. CDR1 and CDR2 from the germline V gene are MGHRA and YSYEKL. V lost 3 bases, J lost 8 bases, and 11 bases stayed unmatched. The CDR3 here is CASSHASGGVFGTQYF. In DNA form, the CDR3 reads TGCGCCAGCAGCCATGCTAGCGGGGGTGTGTTTGGTACGCAGTATTTT.

The chain is built from TRBV7-6 and TRBJ2-5, with D maybe TRBD2 (7 bases). V was cut by 0 bases and J by 5 bases, with 25 bases left in between. In germline, CDR1 is SGHVS, CDR2 FNYEAQ. CDR3 length: 19 amino acids. The CDR3 region has the DNA TGTGCCAGCAGCTTAGCTCCGTGGGTCGCGGGGGCTTCACGGGAGACCCAGTACTTC. As protein: CASSLAPWVAGASRETQYF.

The chain combines TRBV29-1 with TRBJ1-1; 7 nucleotides match TRBD1. The CDR3 loop spans 13 amino acids. V was pared by 8 bases and J by 5 bases, with 11 bases of the junction left unmatched. From germline, CDR1 is SQVTM and CDR2 ANQGSEA. DNA for the CDR3: TGCAGCATCGAGGAGGGGGCATCAACTGAAGCTTTCTTT. Translation gives CSIEEGASTEAFF.

V usage is TRBV7-6 and J usage is TRBJ2-3; 16 bases match TRBD2. The CDR3 is 19 residues long. The germline gives CDR1 SGHVS, CDR2 FNYEAQ. Trimming removed 5 bases from V and 0 bases from J; junction bases left unmatched: 8. CDR3 bases: TGTGCCAGCAGCCTCCTGGGACTAGCGGGGGGGCCAAGCACAGATACGCAGTATTTT. Its translation is CASSLLGLAGGPSTDTQYF.

This sequence joins TRBV6-6 and TRBJ1-1; D not resolved. Trimming shortened V by 8 bases and J by 1 base, and 11 bases separated the two germline ends. The germline V gene encodes CDR1 MNHNY and CDR2 SVGAGI (reference sequence). The CDR3 totals 13 residues. CDR3 in amino acids: CASALSGNTEAFF. CDR3 DNA sequence: TGTGCCAGCGCTCTATCCGGGAACACTGAAGCTTTCTTT.

V usage is TRBV9 and J usage is TRBJ1-2, with 8 nucleotides matching TRBD1. The CDR3 runs to 17 residues. With V trimmed by 2 bases and J by 3 bases, 12 bases remained unmatched. Per germline, CDR1 SGDLS and CDR2 YYNGEE. The CDR3 sequence: CASSVTVQGQGDYGYTF. As DNA, the CDR3 is TGTGCCAGCAGCGTCACGGTACAAGGACAGGGCGACTATGGCTACACCTTC.

The J gene is TRBJ1-1, the V gene TRBV10-2; 8 bases line up with TRBD1. Per the germline V gene, CDR1 is WSHSY and CDR2 is SAAADI. With V trimmed by 6 bases and J by 7 bases, 7 bases remained unmatched. This CDR3 region has 13 residues. Here the CDR3 DNA reads TGCGCCAGCAGGGGACAGGAGGTGATTGAAGCTTTCTTT. It yields the protein CASRGQEVIEAFF.

This chain joins TRBV9 and TRBJ2-7; 7 positions match TRBD1. Germline V gives CDR1 SGDLS, CDR2 YYNGEE. Unmatched junction bases numbered 6, after V lost 4 bases and J lost 2 bases. The CDR3 sequence is 14 residues long. DNA for the CDR3: TGTGCCAGCAGCTCCGGGACAGTTCCCTACGAGCAGTACTTC. Encoded protein: CASSSGTVPYEQYF. The whole variable domain, remainder taken from reference TRBV9 and TRBJ2-7, is DSGVTQTPKHLITATGQRVTLRCSPRSGDLSVYWYQQSLDQGLQFLIQYYNGEERAKGNILERFSAQQFPDLHSELNLSSLELGDSALYFCASSSGTVPYEQYFGPGTRLTVT.

This chain joins TRBV7-9 and TRBJ2-3; unclear D gene. CDR3 length: 14 residues. Germline CDR1 is SEHNR and CDR2 is FQNEAQ (reference sequence). Trimming took off 5 bases at V and 6 bases at J, with 15 bases between the two ends. The CDR3 DNA follows: TGTGCCAGCAGCCCGTCCCTTCGGTCCGATACGCAGTATTTT. As protein: CASSPSLRSDTQYF.

This clone was counted a few times. The J gene is TRBJ1-1, the V gene TRBV4-3; D uncertain. The CDR3 extends over 12 amino acids. Germline values: CDR1 LGHNA, CDR2 YSLEER. The V gene lost 1 base and the J gene lost 4 bases, with 4 bases spanning the gap. CDR3 in amino acids: CASSQVGTEAFF. The CDR3 DNA reads as TGCGCCAGCAGCCAAGTAGGCACTGAAGCTTTCTTT.

The chain has TRBV10-3 and TRBJ2-1; TRBD1 matches 9 bases. The V and J ends lost 4 bases and 6 bases, in that order; junction bases with no gene match: 7. CDR3 size: 15 residues. CDR1 is ENHRY and CDR2 is SYGVKD in the germline V gene. CDR3 sequence reads: CAISGGQGRGNEQFF. In DNA, the CDR3 is TGTGCCATCAGTGGGGGACAGGGACGGGGCAATGAGCAGTTCTTC.

The V and J genes are TRBV6-5 and TRBJ2-7; tentative D call: TRBD2 (5 bases). Per germline, CDR1 MNHEY and CDR2 SVGAGI. The ends were cut back, 4 bases at V and 3 bases at J, with 13 bases in the middle. The CDR3 is 14 residues long. This CDR3 is CASSLLGGHYEQYF. The CDR3 region has the DNA TGTGCCAGCAGTTTGCTCGGAGGCCACTACGAGCAGTACTTC.

The chain is built from TRBV11-2 and TRBJ1-2, with a weak D call TRBD1 (5 bases). The CDR3 consists of 16 residues. V lost 2 bases to trimming and J lost 1 base, with 14 bases between them. Germline CDR1 SGHAT, CDR2 FQNNGV. CDR3 DNA: TGTGCCAGCAGCTTACGAACAGGCGGCTTTAACTATGGCTACACCTTC. Protein: CASSLRTGGFNYGYTF.

The CDR3 nucleotides are TGTGCCAGCAGTTACGGGCAGGGGTTCGGCTACACCTTC. Translating gives CASSYGQGFGYTF. This chain uses TRBV6-5 with TRBJ1-2, with TRBD1 as a possible D gene (6 bases). The CDR3 loop spans 13 amino acids. The V and J ends lost 2 bases and 8 bases respectively, with 12 bases between them. Germline V gene data show CDR1 as MNHEY and CDR2 as SVGAGI.

This clone occurred once. The chain carries TRBV27 and TRBJ2-3, with TRBD1 matching over 10 bases. V lost 5 bases to trimming and J lost 0 bases; unmatched junction nucleotides: 5. This CDR3 has 16 residues. Germline-derived CDR1 and CDR2 are MNHEY and SMNVEV (reference sequence). CDR3 bases: TGTGCCAGCAGTGCGCGGACAGGGGGTAGCACAGATACGCAGTATTTT. Protein: CASSARTGGSTDTQYF.

Notes on this clone: The CDR3 ends on some other residue instead of the conserved phenylalanine or tryptophan, so this is likely a read error. The chain is built from TRBV6-6 and TRBJ1-1, with 12 bases fitting TRBD1. CDR3 length: 12 amino acids. Germline-derived CDR1 and CDR2 are MNHNY and SVGAGI (reference sequence). After removal of 4 bases from V and 9 bases from J, the junction contained 0 bases not matched to a gene. The CDR3 loop reads CASSWDRGQAFY. The CDR3 coding sequence is TGTGCCAGCAGTTGGGACAGGGGGCAAGCTTTCTAT.